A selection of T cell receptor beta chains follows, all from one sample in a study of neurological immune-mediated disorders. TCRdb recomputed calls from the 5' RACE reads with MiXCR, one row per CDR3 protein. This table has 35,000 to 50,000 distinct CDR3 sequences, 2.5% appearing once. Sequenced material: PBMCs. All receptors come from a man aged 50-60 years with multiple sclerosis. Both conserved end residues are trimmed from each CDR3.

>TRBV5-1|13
ASSSSSGGGDGYT
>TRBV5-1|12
ASSPGQGGTEAF
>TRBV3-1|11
ASSQLVAYGYT
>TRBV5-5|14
ASSAASGTSNSPLN
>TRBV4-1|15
ASSQGHRDRVNYGYT
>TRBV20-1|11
SAPHPTGTEAF
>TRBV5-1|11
ASSLAPTGEQY
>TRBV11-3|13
ASTPGVGAGTEAF
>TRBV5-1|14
ASSPRYGRFPDTQY
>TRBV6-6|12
AINGIKSTGELF
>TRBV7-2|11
ASSSAVGLEAF
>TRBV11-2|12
ASSLAQGGYEQY
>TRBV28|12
ASSPQDRGQPQN
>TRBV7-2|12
ASSSQAQSRTQY
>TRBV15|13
ATSSGGRRENIQY
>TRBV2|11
ASRGDGSNEQF
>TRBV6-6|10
ASSYPGETQY
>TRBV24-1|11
ATADTGLRGYT
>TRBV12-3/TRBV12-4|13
ASSSGQAFDDEQY
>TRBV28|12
ASSPNRPHQPQH
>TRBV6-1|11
ASSPQGLYEQY
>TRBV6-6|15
ASSPYLFRDSSYEQY
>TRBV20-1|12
SARRSVRQDTQY
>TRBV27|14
ASSFYGQAVANVLT
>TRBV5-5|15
ASRPGTGGLAVWEQY
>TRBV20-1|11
SAIKTDRGEQY
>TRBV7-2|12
ASSEQGAGTEAF
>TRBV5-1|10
ASSISTDTQY
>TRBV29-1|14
SVAFGGGGSTDTQY
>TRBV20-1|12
SARGGEVNQPQN
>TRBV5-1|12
ASSSTGGASEAF
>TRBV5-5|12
ASSLQGMQDTQY
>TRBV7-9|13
ASSLPGQNTGELF
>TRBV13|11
ASSLAGGTEAF
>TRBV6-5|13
ASSTLRALNTEAF
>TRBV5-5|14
ASSLSQGADHGELF
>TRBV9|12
ASSVGDGISPLN
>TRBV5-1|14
ASSSSGTAGQETQY
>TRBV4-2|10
ASSGSTDTQY